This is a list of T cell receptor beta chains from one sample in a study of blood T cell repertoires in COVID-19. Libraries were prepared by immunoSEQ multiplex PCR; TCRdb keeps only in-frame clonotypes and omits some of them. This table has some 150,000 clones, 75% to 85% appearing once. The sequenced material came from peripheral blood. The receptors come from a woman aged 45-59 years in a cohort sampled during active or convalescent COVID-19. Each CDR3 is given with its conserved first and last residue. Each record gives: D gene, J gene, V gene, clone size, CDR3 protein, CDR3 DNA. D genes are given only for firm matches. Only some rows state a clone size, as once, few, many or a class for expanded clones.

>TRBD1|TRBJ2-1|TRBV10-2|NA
CASSERQGAGEQFF
TGCGCCAGCAGTGAGCGACAGGGGGCAGGGGAGCAGTTCTTC
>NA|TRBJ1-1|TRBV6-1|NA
CASSEIWQNTEAFF
TGTGCCAGCAGTGAAATCTGGCAGAACACTGAAGCTTTCTTT
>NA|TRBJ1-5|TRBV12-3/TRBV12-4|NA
CASSLGGHQPQHF
TGTGCCAGCAGTTTAGGGGGGCATCAGCCCCAGCATTTT
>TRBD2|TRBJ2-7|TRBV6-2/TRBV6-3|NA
CASSSAGGSYEQYF
TGTGCCAGCAGTTCAGCGGGAGGGTCCTACGAGCAGTACTTC
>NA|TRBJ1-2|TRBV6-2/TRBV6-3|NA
CASSPGGRIYGYTF
TGTGCCAGCAGCCCTGGGGGCCGGATCTATGGCTACACCTTC
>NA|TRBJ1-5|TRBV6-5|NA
CASTSTEVGRQPQHF
TGTGCCAGCACCTCGACAGAGGTGGGAAGACAGCCCCAGCATTTT
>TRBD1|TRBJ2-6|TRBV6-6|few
CASSRSGTASGANVLTF
TGTGCCAGCAGCCGATCCGGGACAGCCTCTGGGGCCAACGTCCTGACTTTC
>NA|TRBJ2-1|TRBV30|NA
CAWSTLLDGEQFF
TGTGCCTGGAGTACACTCCTAGACGGTGAGCAGTTCTTC
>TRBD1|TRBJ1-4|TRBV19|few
CASAGQGVSNEKLFF
TGTGCCAGCGCCGGACAGGGCGTTAGTAATGAAAAACTGTTTTTT
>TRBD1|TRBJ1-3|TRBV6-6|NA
CASSSGTGPGNTIYF
TGTGCCAGCAGCTCCGGGACAGGGCCTGGAAACACCATATATTTT
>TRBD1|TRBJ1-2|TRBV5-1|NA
CASRGQIHGYTF
TGCGCCAGCCGGGGACAGATTCATGGCTACACCTTC
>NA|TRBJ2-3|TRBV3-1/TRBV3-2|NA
CASSQVTGYFTDTQYF
TGTGCCAGCAGCCAAGTGACAGGCTACTTCACAGATACGCAGTATTTT
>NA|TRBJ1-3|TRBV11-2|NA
CASSPDFRNTIYF
TGTGCCAGCAGCCCTGACTTTCGAAACACCATATATTTT
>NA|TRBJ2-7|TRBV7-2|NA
CASSFTPGLGYEQYF
TGTGCCAGCAGCTTCACTCCGGGACTGGGCTACGAGCAGTACTTC
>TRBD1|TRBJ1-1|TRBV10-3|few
CAIRAGGASEAFF
TGTGCCATCAGGGCAGGGGGCGCGTCTGAAGCTTTCTTT
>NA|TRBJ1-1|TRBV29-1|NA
CSVSRREAFF
TGCAGCGTGAGCCGGAGGGAAGCTTTCTTT
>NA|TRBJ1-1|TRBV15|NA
CATSRGQGGTEAFF
TGTGCCACCAGCAGAGGTCAAGGGGGCACTGAAGCTTTCTTT
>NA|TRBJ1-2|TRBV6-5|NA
CASSYFLPGAEGYTF
TGTGCCAGCAGTTACTTCTTACCAGGGGCGGAAGGCTACACCTTC
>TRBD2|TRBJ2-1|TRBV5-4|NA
CASSSGLARNNEQFF
TGTGCCAGCAGCTCCGGACTAGCGCGGAACAATGAGCAGTTCTTC
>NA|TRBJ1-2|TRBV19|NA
CASSAQGAYGYTF
TGTGCCAGTAGCGCCCAGGGTGCCTATGGCTACACCTTC
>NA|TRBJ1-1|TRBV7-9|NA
CASSLPGWGREAFF
TGTGCCAGCAGCTTACCGGGTTGGGGGCGAGAAGCTTTCTTT
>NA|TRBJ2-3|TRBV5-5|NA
CASSSLVDTQYF
TGTGCCAGCAGCTCCCTAGTTGATACGCAGTATTTT
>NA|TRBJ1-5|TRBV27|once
CASKHRVESQPQHF
TGTGCCAGCAAACACAGGGTGGAGAGTCAGCCCCAGCATTTT
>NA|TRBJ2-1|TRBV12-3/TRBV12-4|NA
CASREGPDEFF
TGTGCCAGCAGGGAGGGTCCAGACGAGTTCTTC
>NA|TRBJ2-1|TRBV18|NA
CASSPYVGPVNEQFF
TGTGCCAGCTCACCTTACGTGGGGCCGGTCAATGAGCAGTTCTTC
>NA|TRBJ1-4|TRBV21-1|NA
CASSNDPGQNEKLFF
TGTGCCAGCAGCAACGATCCGGGACAGAATGAAAAACTGTTTTTT